This T cell receptor beta chain was recovered during a study of vaccination effects on CD4 cells after COVID-19. Details on this clone: What it binds is unknown.

Sequencing in the ViraFEST assay came after antigen-specific CD4+ T cells had been expanded with viral peptide pools, which were used to stimulate PBMC. Following a roughly 11-day culture, CD4+ T cells were purified. Of the BNT162b2 and mRNA-1273 vaccines, participants received two doses of one or the other. Half-medium changes using IL-2 medium occurred on days 3 and 7. CDR3 length equals 15 residues. V was pared by 2 bases and J by 6 bases, with 7 bases of the junction left unmatched. Germline CDR1 LNHNV, CDR2 YYDKDF (reference sequence). The repertoire was sequenced with immunoSEQ multiplex PCR; TCRdb's copy has only in-frame clones and lacks some. The table shows 25,000 to 35,000 clones, with 70% to 75% occurring only once.

The source is a human donor who received a COVID-19 vaccine. The chain recombines TRBV15 with TRBJ2-3, with 8 bases aligning to TRBD1. The input for sequencing was CD4+ T cells from PBMCs cultured with HCoV-229E spike peptides, taken after COVID-19 vaccination. The CDR3 sequence: CATSRRQGWGDTQYF. The DNA of the CDR3 is TGTGCCACCAGCAGAAGACAGGGGTGGGGGGATACGCAGTATTTT. The variable domain in full, completed from reference TRBV15 and TRBJ2-3, reads DAMVIQNPRYQVTQFGKPVTLSCSQTLNHNVMYWYQQKSSQAPKLLFHYYDKDFNNEADTPDNFQSRRPNTSFCFLDIRSPGLGDTAMYLCATSRRQGWGDTQYFGPGTRLTVL.